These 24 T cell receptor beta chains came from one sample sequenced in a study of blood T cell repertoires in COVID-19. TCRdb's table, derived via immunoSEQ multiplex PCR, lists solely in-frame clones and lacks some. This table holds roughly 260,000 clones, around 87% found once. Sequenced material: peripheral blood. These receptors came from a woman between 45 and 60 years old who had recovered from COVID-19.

As DNA, the CDR3 is TGTGCCAGCAGCCAACGGGGGACCTACGAGCAGTACTTC. It codes for CASSQRGTYEQYF. The rearrangement uses TRBV3-1 (or the pseudogene TRBV3-2) and TRBJ2-7; TRBD2 might be the D (6 bases). The V and J ends lost 2 bases and 2 bases respectively, with 7 bases between them. Germline lookup yields CDR1 LGHDT and CDR2 YNNKEL (reference sequence). CDR3 length: 13 residues.

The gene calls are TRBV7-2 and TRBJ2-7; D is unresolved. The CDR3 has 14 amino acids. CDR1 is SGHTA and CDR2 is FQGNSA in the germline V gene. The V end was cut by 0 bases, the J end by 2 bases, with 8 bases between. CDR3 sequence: CASSLALGAYEQYF. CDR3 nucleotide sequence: TGTGCCAGCAGCTTAGCGCTCGGAGCCTACGAGCAGTACTTC.

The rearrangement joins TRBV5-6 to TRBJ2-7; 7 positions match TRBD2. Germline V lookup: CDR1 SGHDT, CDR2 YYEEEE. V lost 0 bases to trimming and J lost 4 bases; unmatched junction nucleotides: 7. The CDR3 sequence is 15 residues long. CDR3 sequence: CASSLEGEGLYEQYF. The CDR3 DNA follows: TGTGCCAGCAGCTTGGAAGGGGAGGGTTTGTACGAGCAGTACTTC.

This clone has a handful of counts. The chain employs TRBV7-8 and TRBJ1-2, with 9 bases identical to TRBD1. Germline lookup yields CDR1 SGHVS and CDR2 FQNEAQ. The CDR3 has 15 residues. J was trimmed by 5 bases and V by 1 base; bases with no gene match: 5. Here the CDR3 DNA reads TGTGCCAGCAGCTTAGGGATGGGACAGGGATATGGCTACACCTTC. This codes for CASSLGMGQGYGYTF.

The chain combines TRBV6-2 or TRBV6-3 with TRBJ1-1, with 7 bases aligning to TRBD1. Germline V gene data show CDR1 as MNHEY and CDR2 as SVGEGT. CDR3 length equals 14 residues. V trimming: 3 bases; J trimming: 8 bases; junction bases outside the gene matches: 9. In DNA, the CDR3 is TGTGCCAGCAGTTATCTCCCGCGACAGGGAGAAGCTTTCTTT. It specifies CASSYLPRQGEAFF.

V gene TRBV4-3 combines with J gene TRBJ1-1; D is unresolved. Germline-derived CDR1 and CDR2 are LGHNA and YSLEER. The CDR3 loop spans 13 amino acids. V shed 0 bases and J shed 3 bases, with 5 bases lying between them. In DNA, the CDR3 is TGCGCCAGCAGCCAAGATCTATACACTGAAGCTTTCTTT. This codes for CASSQDLYTEAFF.

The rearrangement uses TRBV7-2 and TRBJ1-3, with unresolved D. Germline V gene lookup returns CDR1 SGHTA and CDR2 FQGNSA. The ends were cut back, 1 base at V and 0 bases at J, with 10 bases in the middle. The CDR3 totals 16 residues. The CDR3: CASSLGILSSGNTIYF. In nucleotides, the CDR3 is TGTGCCAGCAGCTTAGGAATCCTAAGCTCTGGAAACACCATATATTTT.

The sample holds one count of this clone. For the CDR3, the DNA is TGTGCCAGCAGCTCCTCCTTGAGCTCCTACGAGCAGTACTTC. This codes for CASSSSLSSYEQYF. The V and J genes are TRBV7-2 and TRBJ2-7; D uncertain. Germline CDR1 reads SGHTA; CDR2 reads FQGNSA. This CDR3 has 14 residues. The V end lost 4 bases, the J end lost 0 bases, and 10 bases lay between the germline ends.

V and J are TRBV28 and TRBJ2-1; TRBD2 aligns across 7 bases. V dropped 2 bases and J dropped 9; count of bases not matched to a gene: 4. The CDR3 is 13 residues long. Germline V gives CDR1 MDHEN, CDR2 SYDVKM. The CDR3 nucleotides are TGTGCCAGCAGTTTAGGGGGGGGATCTGAGCAGTTCTTC. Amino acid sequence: CASSLGGGSEQFF. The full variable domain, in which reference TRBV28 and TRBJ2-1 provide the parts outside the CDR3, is DVKVTQSSRYLVKRTGEKVFLECVQDMDHENMFWYRQDPGLGLRLIYFSYDVKMKEKGDIPEGYSVSREKKERFSLILESASTNQTSMYLCASSLGGGSEQFFGPGTRLTVL.

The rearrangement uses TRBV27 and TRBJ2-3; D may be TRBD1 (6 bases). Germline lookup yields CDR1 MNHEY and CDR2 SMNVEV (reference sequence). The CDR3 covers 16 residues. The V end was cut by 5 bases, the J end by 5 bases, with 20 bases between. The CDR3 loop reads CASSLFWGRGVDTQYF. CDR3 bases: TGTGCCAGCAGTCTTTTCTGGGGGCGAGGAGTAGATACGCAGTATTTT.

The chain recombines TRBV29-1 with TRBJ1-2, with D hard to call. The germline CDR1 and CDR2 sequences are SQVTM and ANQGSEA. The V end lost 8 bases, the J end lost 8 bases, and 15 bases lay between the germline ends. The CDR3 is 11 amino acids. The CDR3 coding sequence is TGCAGCACCGGGAACCCCGGAGGCTACACCTTC. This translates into CSTGNPGGYTF.

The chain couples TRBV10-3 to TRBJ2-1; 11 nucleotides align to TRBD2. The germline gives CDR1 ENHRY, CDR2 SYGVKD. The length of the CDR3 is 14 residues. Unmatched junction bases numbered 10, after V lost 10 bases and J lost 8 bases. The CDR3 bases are TGTGCCACCTTAGCGGGAGGGCCGGCGGATGAGCAGTTCTTC. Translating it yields CATLAGGPADEQFF.

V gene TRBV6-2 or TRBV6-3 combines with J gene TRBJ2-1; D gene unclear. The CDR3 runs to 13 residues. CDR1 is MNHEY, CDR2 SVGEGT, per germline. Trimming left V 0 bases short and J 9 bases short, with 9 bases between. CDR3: CASSYSVKSEQFF. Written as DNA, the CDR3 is TGTGCCAGCAGTTACTCGGTCAAGAGTGAGCAGTTCTTC.

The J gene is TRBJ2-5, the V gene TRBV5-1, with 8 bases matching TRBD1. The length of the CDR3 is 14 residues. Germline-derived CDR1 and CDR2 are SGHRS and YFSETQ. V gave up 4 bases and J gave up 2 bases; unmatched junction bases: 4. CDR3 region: CASSQGQVQETQYF. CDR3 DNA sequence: TGCGCCAGCAGCCAGGGACAGGTACAAGAGACCCAGTACTTC. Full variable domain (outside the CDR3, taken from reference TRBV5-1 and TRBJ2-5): KAGVTQTPRYLIKTRGQQVTLSCSPISGHRSVSWYQQTPGQGLQFLFEYFSETQRNKGNFPGRFSGRQFSNSRSEMNVSTLELGDSALYLCASSQGQVQETQYFGPGTRLLVL.

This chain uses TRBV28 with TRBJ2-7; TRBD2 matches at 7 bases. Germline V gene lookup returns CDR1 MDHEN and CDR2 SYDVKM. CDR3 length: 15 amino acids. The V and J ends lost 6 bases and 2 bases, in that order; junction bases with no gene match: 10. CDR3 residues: CASSSGEGRTYEQYF. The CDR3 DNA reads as TGTGCCAGCAGCTCCGGGGAGGGGCGAACCTACGAGCAGTACTTC. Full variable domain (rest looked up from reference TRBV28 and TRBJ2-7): DVKVTQSSRYLVKRTGEKVFLECVQDMDHENMFWYRQDPGLGLRLIYFSYDVKMKEKGDIPEGYSVSREKKERFSLILESASTNQTSMYLCASSSGEGRTYEQYFGPGTRLTVT.

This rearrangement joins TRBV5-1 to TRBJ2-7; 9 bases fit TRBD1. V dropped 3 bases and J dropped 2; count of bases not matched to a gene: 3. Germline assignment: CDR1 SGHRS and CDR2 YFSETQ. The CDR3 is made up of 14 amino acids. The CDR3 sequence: CASSSGTGTYEQYF. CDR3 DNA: TGCGCCAGCAGCTCCGGGACAGGGACCTACGAGCAGTACTTC. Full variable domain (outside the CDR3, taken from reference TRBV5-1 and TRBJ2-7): KAGVTQTPRYLIKTRGQQVTLSCSPISGHRSVSWYQQTPGQGLQFLFEYFSETQRNKGNFPGRFSGRQFSNSRSEMNVSTLELGDSALYLCASSSGTGTYEQYFGPGTRLTVT.

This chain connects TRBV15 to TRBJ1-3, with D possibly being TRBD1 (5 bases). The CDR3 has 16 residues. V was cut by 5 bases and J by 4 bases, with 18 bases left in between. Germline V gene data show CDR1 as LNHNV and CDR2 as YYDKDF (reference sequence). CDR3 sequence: CATSPGGGIGGNTIYF. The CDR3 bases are TGTGCCACCAGCCCGGGGGGAGGGATAGGCGGAAACACCATATATTTT. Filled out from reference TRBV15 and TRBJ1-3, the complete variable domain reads DAMVIQNPRYQVTQFGKPVTLSCSQTLNHNVMYWYQQKSSQAPKLLFHYYDKDFNNEADTPDNFQSRRPNTSFCFLDIRSPGLGDTAMYLCATSPGGGIGGNTIYFGEGSWLTVV.

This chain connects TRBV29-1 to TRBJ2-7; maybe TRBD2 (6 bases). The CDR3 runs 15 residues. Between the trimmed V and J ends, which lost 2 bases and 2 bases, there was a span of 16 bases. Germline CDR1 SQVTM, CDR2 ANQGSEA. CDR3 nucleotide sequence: TGCAGCGTTGAATCCCTCCGGGAGACTACCTACGAGCAGTACTTC. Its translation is CSVESLRETTYEQYF.

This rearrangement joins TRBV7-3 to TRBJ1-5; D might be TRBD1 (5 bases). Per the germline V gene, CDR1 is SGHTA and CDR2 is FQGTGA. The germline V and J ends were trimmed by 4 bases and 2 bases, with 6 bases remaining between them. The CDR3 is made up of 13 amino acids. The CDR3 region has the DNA TGTGCCAGCAGCTCGGGGGGCAATCAGCCCCAGCATTTT. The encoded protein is CASSSGGNQPQHF.

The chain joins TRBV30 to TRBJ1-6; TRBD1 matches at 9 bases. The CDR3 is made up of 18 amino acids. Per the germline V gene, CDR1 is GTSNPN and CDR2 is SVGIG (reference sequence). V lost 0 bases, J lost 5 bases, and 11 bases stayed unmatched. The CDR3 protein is CAWSVRTGGVGNNSPLHF. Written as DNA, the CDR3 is TGTGCCTGGAGTGTACGAACAGGGGGCGTAGGAAATAATTCACCCCTCCACTTT. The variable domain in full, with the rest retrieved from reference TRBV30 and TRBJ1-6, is SQTIHQWPATLVQPVGSPLSLECTVEGTSNPNLYWYRQAAGRGLQLLFYSVGIGQISSEVPQNLSASRPQDRQFILSSKKLLLSDSGFYLCAWSVRTGGVGNNSPLHFGNGTRLTVT.

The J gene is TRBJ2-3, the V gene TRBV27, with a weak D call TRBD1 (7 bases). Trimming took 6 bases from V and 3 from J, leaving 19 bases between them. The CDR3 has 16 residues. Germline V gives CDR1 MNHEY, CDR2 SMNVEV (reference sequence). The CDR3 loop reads CASRGPGGRQTDTQYF. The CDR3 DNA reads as TGTGCCAGCAGAGGGCCAGGGGGGCGCCAGACAGATACGCAGTATTTT.

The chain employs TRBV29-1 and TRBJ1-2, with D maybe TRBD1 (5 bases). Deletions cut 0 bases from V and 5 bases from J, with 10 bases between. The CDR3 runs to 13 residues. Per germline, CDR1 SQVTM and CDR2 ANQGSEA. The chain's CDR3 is CSVEDMGLYGYTF. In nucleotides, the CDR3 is TGCAGCGTTGAAGATATGGGACTTTATGGCTACACCTTC. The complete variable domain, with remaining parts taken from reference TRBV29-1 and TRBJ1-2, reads SAVISQKPSRDICQRGTSLTIQCQVDSQVTMMFWYRQQPGQSLTLIATANQGSEATYESGFVIDKFPISRPNLTFSTLTVSNMSPEDSSIYLCSVEDMGLYGYTFGSGTRLTVV.

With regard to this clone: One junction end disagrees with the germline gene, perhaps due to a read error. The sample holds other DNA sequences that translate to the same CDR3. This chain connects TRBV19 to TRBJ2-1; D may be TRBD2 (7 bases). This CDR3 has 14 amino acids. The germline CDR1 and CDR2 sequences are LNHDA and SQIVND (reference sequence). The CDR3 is CASSMGTGGPRRIF. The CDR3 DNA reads TGTGCCAGTAGTATGGGGACGGGGGGCCCACGTCGGATCTTC.

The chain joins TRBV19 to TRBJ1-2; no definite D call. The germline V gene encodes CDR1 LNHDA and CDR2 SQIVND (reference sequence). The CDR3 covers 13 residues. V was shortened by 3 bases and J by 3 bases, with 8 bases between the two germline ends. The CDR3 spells CASSIGRYYGYTF. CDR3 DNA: TGTGCCAGTAGTATCGGGAGGTACTATGGCTACACCTTC. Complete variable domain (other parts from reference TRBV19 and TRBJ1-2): DGGITQSPKYLFRKEGQNVTLSCEQNLNHDAMYWYRQDPGQGLRLIYYSQIVNDFQKGDIAEGYSVSREKKESFPLTVTSAQKNPTAFYLCASSIGRYYGYTFGSGTRLTVV.